The 7 T cell receptor beta chains given below trace back to one sample, sequenced in a study of long-term antiretroviral therapy in people with HIV. Sequencing relied on immunoSEQ assay v3.0, run at survey level. Method: immunoSEQ multiplex PCR; TCRdb's copy keeps in-frame clones and lacks some. The data contain 20,000 to 25,000 clones, around four fifths of them singletons. The sequenced sample was unsorted PBMCs, obtained roughly 4.1 years after starting antiretroviral therapy. These receptors all stem from a man aged 25 to 40 with HIV.

The chain recombines TRBV5-1 with TRBJ2-3, with 10 bases lining up with TRBD2. This CDR3 region has 15 residues. CDR1 is SGHRS, CDR2 YFSETQ, per germline. Trimming at V came to 3 bases and at J to 2 bases, leaving 3 bases not matched to a gene. In DNA, the CDR3 is TGCGCCAGCAGCTCAGGGACTAGCGACACAGATACGCAGTATTTT. This codes for CASSSGTSDTDTQYF. Together with reference TRBV5-1 and TRBJ2-3, the CDR3 gives the full variable domain: KAGVTQTPRYLIKTRGQQVTLSCSPISGHRSVSWYQQTPGQGLQFLFEYFSETQRNKGNFPGRFSGRQFSNSRSEMNVSTLELGDSALYLCASSSGTSDTDTQYFGPGTRLTVL.

V and J are TRBV27 and TRBJ2-1; 7 bases are shared with TRBD1. After removal of 4 bases from V and 3 bases from J, the junction contained 6 bases not matched to a gene. CDR3 length: 15 residues. Germline V gene sequence: CDR1 MNHEY, CDR2 SMNVEV (reference sequence). CDR3 in amino acids: CASSSRQGIYNEQFF. CDR3 in DNA: TGTGCCAGCAGTTCTAGACAGGGAATCTACAATGAGCAGTTCTTC.

In the case of this clone: This CDR3 is also generated by other DNA sequences in the sample. This rearrangement joins TRBV27 to TRBJ2-7, with 8 bases matching TRBD2. V lost 3 bases, J lost 2 bases, and 3 bases stayed unmatched. In germline, CDR1 is MNHEY, CDR2 SMNVEV (reference sequence). The CDR3 is 14 amino acids. The DNA for the CDR3 is TGTGCCAGCAGTTTCGGAGCGGGGGCCTACGAGCAGTACTTC. Encoded protein: CASSFGAGAYEQYF.

V is TRBV13 and J is TRBJ2-3; 8 bases fit TRBD2. This CDR3 has 15 amino acids. Per germline, CDR1 PRHDT and CDR2 FYEKMQ (reference sequence). V trimming: 5 bases; J trimming: 2 bases; junction bases outside the gene matches: 6. CDR3 residues: CASSPGGRPTDTQYF. DNA of the CDR3: TGTGCCAGCAGCCCGGGAGGGCGGCCCACAGATACGCAGTATTTT.

The chain uses TRBV7-9 and TRBJ1-1; 8 bases match TRBD1. V shed 1 base and J 5 bases; nucleotides not matched to a gene: 9. The CDR3 covers 16 residues. CDR1 SEHNR and CDR2 FQNEAQ come from the germline V gene (reference sequence). The CDR3: CASSLVEDRGRTEAFF. DNA for the CDR3: TGTGCCAGCAGCTTAGTAGAAGACAGGGGCCGAACTGAAGCTTTCTTT.

The chain has TRBV5-1 and TRBJ2-1, with TRBD2 identical over 14 bases. In germline, CDR1 is SGHRS, CDR2 YFSETQ. V was clipped by 7 bases and J by 4 bases; unmatched bases: 19. The CDR3 loop spans 20 amino acids. CDR3 sequence (DNA): TGCGCCAGCCAGAAAGAAAAGGGACTAGCGGGAGAGCGATGGTACAATGAGCAGTTCTTC. It yields the protein CASQKEKGLAGERWYNEQFF. The variable domain in full, with the rest retrieved from reference TRBV5-1 and TRBJ2-1, is KAGVTQTPRYLIKTRGQQVTLSCSPISGHRSVSWYQQTPGQGLQFLFEYFSETQRNKGNFPGRFSGRQFSNSRSEMNVSTLELGDSALYLCASQKEKGLAGERWYNEQFFGPGTRLTVL.

CDR3 protein: CAWSVQGAHTGELFF. The DNA for the CDR3 is TGTGCCTGGAGTGTACAGGGGGCGCACACCGGGGAGCTGTTTTTT. The chain links TRBV30 to TRBJ2-2; the match to TRBD1 covers 9 bases. Germline V gene data show CDR1 as GTSNPN and CDR2 as SVGIG (reference sequence). The V gene end was trimmed by 0 bases and the J gene end by 3 bases; junction bases not matched to a gene: 2. The CDR3 runs to 15 residues.